The 22 T cell receptor beta chains listed next were all sequenced from one sample in a study of regulatory T cells in long-lasting Graves disease. CDR3 regions were amplified by Arm-PCR using iRepertoire HTBI primers to build TCR beta libraries. TCRdb recomputed calls from the multiplex PCR reads with MiXCR, one row per CDR3 protein. Counted here are around 500,000 distinct CDR3 sequences, around 13% occurring once; the ten biggest clones make up over 7%. Time point reported: newly diagnosed GD, antithyroid drugs for less than 3 months. TCR sequences were obtained from RNA taken from PBMCs. These data were also filed under a second study, of T cells in Graves' hyperthyroidism and ophthalmopathy.

The sample consisted of peripheral blood mononuclear cells (PBMCs), taken at new diagnosis, from a patient treated with antithyroid drugs. Every receptor here comes from a woman aged 25 to 39 with Graves disease.

This clonotype was counted at least ten times. The chain carries TRBV7-2 and TRBJ2-7; 12 nucleotides match TRBD1. The ends lost 6 bases at V and 0 bases at J; junction bases unmatched: 3. This CDR3 spans 15 amino acids. CDR1 and CDR2 (germline): SGHTA, FQGNSA. CDR3: CASRLGQGASYEQYF. In DNA, the CDR3 is TGTGCCAGCAGGTTGGGACAGGGGGCCTCCTACGAGCAGTACTTC.

V and J are TRBV12-3 or TRBV12-4 and TRBJ1-1, with 8 nucleotides matching TRBD1. V was pared by 6 bases and J by 8 bases, with 8 bases of the junction left unmatched. The CDR3 has 13 residues. CDR3: CASSQVGTGEAFF. DNA of the CDR3: TGTGCCAGCAGCCAAGTAGGGACAGGCGAAGCTTTCTTT.

This chain joins TRBV7-3 and TRBJ2-3; D gene unclear. The V and J ends lost 2 bases and 1 base respectively, with 7 bases between them. From germline, CDR1 is SGHTA and CDR2 FQGTGA. The CDR3 runs to 14 residues. The CDR3 DNA is TGTGCCAGCAGCTTATATCCGGGCACAGATACGCAGTATTTT. This sequence encodes CASSLYPGTDTQYF.

The V call is TRBV29-1, the J call TRBJ1-3; D is undetermined. The CDR3 is 17 residues long. Germline CDR1 SQVTM, CDR2 ANQGSEA. V lost 1 base and J 1 base, leaving 17 bases between the germline ends. CDR3 sequence (DNA): TGCAGCGTTGAAGTAGTAAGGGTGCAACCGTCTGGAAACACCATATATTTT. This codes for CSVEVVRVQPSGNTIYF. Filled out from reference TRBV29-1 and TRBJ1-3, the complete variable domain reads SAVISQKPSRDICQRGTSLTIQCQVDSQVTMMFWYRQQPGQSLTLIATANQGSEATYESGFVIDKFPISRPNLTFSTLTVSNMSPEDSSIYLCSVEVVRVQPSGNTIYFGEGSWLTVV.

This clonotype appeared many times. The CDR3 reads CATSDPKDPTGELFF. CDR3 sequence (DNA): TGTGCCACCAGTGACCCCAAGGACCCCACCGGGGAGCTGTTTTTT. The chain employs TRBV24-1 and TRBJ2-2, with D unclear. CDR1 is KGHDR, CDR2 SFDVKD, per germline. V was shortened by 4 bases and J by 4 bases, with 12 bases between the two germline ends. The CDR3 has 15 amino acids.

This clonotype has a count of ten or more. The CDR3 spells CSVFIRTSAEEAFF. The CDR3 DNA reads as TGCAGCGTTTTTATTCGTACCTCGGCCGAAGAAGCTTTCTTT. The rearrangement joins TRBV29-1 to TRBJ1-1; D remains ambiguous. Germline V gene lookup returns CDR1 SQVTM and CDR2 ANQGSEA. This CDR3 spans 14 amino acids. V was shortened by 5 bases and J by 8 bases, with 21 bases between the two germline ends.

This clonotype was picked up many times. The rearrangement uses TRBV20-1 and TRBJ2-7, with D possibly being TRBD1 or TRBD2 (5 bases each). Germline V gene data show CDR1 as DFQATT and CDR2 as SNEGSKA (reference sequence). CDR3 length equals 13 residues. The V and J ends lost 5 bases and 2 bases respectively, with 13 bases between them. The CDR3 sequence is CSASAGAAYEQYF. The CDR3 DNA reads TGCAGTGCTTCGGCCGGGGCTGCCTACGAGCAGTACTTC.

This clonotype was detected ten times or more. The chain uses TRBV7-2 and TRBJ2-2; no definite D call. The CDR3 loop spans 14 amino acids. The V and J ends lost 10 bases and 1 base respectively, with 13 bases between them. Germline lookup yields CDR1 SGHTA and CDR2 FQGNSA. The CDR3 coding sequence is TGTGCCACCTCCATGGCCAGGAACACCGGGGAGCTGTTTTTT. It translates to CATSMARNTGELFF. Based on the CDR3 plus reference TRBV7-2 and TRBJ2-2, the full variable domain is GAGVSQSPSNKVTEKGKDVELRCDPISGHTALYWYRQSLGQGLEFLIYFQGNSAPDKSGLPSDRFSAERTGGSVSTLTIQRTQQEDSAVYLCATSMARNTGELFFGEGSRLTVL.

CDR3 loop: CASSQTSGPYNEQFF. The CDR3 DNA follows: TGTGCCAGCAGCCAGACTAGCGGGCCATACAATGAGCAGTTCTTC. The V and J genes are TRBV3-1 and TRBJ2-1; TRBD2 aligns across 10 bases. After removal of 3 bases from V and 4 bases from J, the junction contained 3 bases not matched to a gene. The length of the CDR3 is 15 residues. The V gene's germline CDR1 is LGHDT and CDR2 YNNKEL (reference sequence).

This clonotype was recorded at least ten times. The J gene is TRBJ2-5, the V gene TRBV7-9; the D gene is possibly TRBD1 (7 bases). Germline CDR1 reads SEHNR; CDR2 reads FQNEAQ (reference sequence). This CDR3 is 16 amino acids long. The V and J ends lost 4 bases and 2 bases respectively, with 17 bases between them. The CDR3, as DNA: TGTGCCAGCAGCTCATTGGCGGAGGGGGCACAAGAGACCCAGTACTTC. Translating it yields CASSSLAEGAQETQYF.

There are a few counts of this clonotype. The chain uses TRBV7-2 and TRBJ1-5, with D perhaps TRBD1 (5 bases). The germline V gene has CDR1 SGHTA and CDR2 FQGNSA. The CDR3 spans 17 residues. Trimming left V 5 bases short and J 0 bases short, with 17 bases between. CDR3 protein: CASSPRRGIHSNQPQHF. CDR3 sequence (DNA): TGTGCCAGCAGCCCGAGAAGGGGAATTCATAGCAATCAGCCCCAGCATTTT.

The V and J genes are TRBV5-4 and TRBJ1-2; D is perhaps TRBD1 (5 bases). Germline V gives CDR1 SGHNT, CDR2 YYREEE (reference sequence). This CDR3 spans 16 amino acids. Deletions cut 4 bases from V and 5 bases from J, with 21 bases between. Here the CDR3 reads CASSRRGAEGSYGYTF. DNA for the CDR3: TGTGCCAGCAGCCGCCGAGGTGCGGAGGGGAGTTATGGCTACACCTTC.

The chain joins TRBV5-1 to TRBJ1-2; unclear D gene. This CDR3 has 14 residues. The V end was cut by 0 bases, the J end by 1 base, with 7 bases between. Per the germline V gene, CDR1 is SGHRS and CDR2 is YFSETQ. In nucleotides, the CDR3 is TGCGCCAGCAGCTTGGATCTGAATAACTATGGCTACACCTTC. It is translated as CASSLDLNNYGYTF.

This clonotype was observed many times. This rearrangement joins TRBV2 to TRBJ2-3; 9 nucleotides match TRBD1. Per the germline V gene, CDR1 is SNHLY and CDR2 is FYNNEI. This CDR3 has 16 residues. J gave up 5 bases and V 4 bases, and 10 bases lay outside the gene matches. CDR3 in amino acids: CASSGGTGIVIDTQYF. CDR3 sequence (DNA): TGTGCCAGCAGTGGAGGGACAGGGATTGTAATAGATACGCAGTATTTT.

J is TRBJ2-7 and V is TRBV28; weak D call: TRBD1 (6 bases). Trimming shortened V by 4 bases and J by 6 bases, and 34 bases separated the two germline ends. This CDR3 region has 20 residues. CDR1 is MDHEN and CDR2 is SYDVKM in the germline V gene. The CDR3, as DNA: TGTGCCAGCAGTTCGATTCATTCCGGGACACCCGATCTCCTTGCTGGCGAGCAGTACTTC. Translation gives CASSSIHSGTPDLLAGEQYF.

This clonotype was seen a few times. The chain carries TRBV7-9 and TRBJ2-5, with D possibly being TRBD1 (6 bases). V gave up 9 bases and J gave up 3 bases, with 11 bases separating them. Germline loops: CDR1 SEHNR, CDR2 FQNEAQ (reference sequence). The CDR3 runs 12 residues. The CDR3 reads CASGAGEETQYF. DNA for the CDR3: TGTGCCAGTGGAGCAGGGGAAGAGACCCAGTACTTC.

The sample holds a few counts of this clonotype. The chain has TRBV20-1 and TRBJ2-5; 8 bases agree with TRBD2. CDR3 length: 13 amino acids. The germline gives CDR1 DFQATT, CDR2 SNEGSKA (reference sequence). Trimming took 3 bases from V and 5 from J; bases not matched to a gene: 5. CDR3 amino acids: CSARPAGAETQYF. The CDR3 DNA sequence: TGCAGTGCTAGGCCAGCGGGAGCGGAGACCCAGTACTTC.

The chain couples TRBV28 to TRBJ1-5; maybe TRBD1 (6 bases). CDR1 is MDHEN, CDR2 SYDVKM, per germline. V was cut by 5 bases and J by 3 bases, with 17 bases left in between. CDR3 length equals 16 residues. The CDR3 sequence is CASSAWAGVNNQPQHF. The CDR3 DNA sequence: TGTGCCAGCAGTGCTTGGGCAGGGGTGAACAATCAGCCCCAGCATTTT.

In this sample, this clonotype turned up many times. At one boundary the junction diverges from the germline segment, which might be a read error. The chain links TRBV7-9 to TRBJ1-1; D unclear. Germline V gene sequence: CDR1 SEHNR, CDR2 FQNEAQ (reference sequence). This CDR3 is 13 amino acids long. CDR3 DNA sequence: TGTGCCACCAGCGCCGAGATGGAAAATGAAGCTTTCTTT. Translation gives CATSAEMENEAFF.

The sample holds a few counts of this clonotype. The gene calls are TRBV6-5 and TRBJ1-2, with a possible D match to TRBD1 (6 bases). Trimming took 4 bases from V and 8 from J, leaving 20 bases between them. Germline-derived CDR1 and CDR2 are MNHEY and SVGAGI. The CDR3 is 15 amino acids. The CDR3 nucleotides are TGTGCCAGCAGTTGCATCAGGGGCCAAACGAGCGGCTACACCTTC. It translates to CASSCIRGQTSGYTF.

The rearrangement joins TRBV15 to TRBJ2-7; 10 bases align to TRBD1. The germline CDR1 and CDR2 sequences are LNHNV and YYDKDF (reference sequence). The CDR3 contains 15 residues. V lost 3 bases and J lost 5; bases outside the gene matches: 7. For the CDR3, the DNA is TGTGCCACCAGCAGCTCGGACAGGGGGGTCAACGAGCAGTACTTC. As protein: CATSSSDRGVNEQYF. Full variable domain (missing parts from reference TRBV15 and TRBJ2-7): DAMVIQNPRYQVTQFGKPVTLSCSQTLNHNVMYWYQQKSSQAPKLLFHYYDKDFNNEADTPDNFQSRRPNTSFCFLDIRSPGLGDTAMYLCATSSSDRGVNEQYFGPGTRLTVT.

This clonotype was observed at least ten times. The chain combines TRBV28 with TRBJ2-5; D gene uncertain. The CDR3 is made up of 13 amino acids. CDR1 and CDR2 from the germline V gene are MDHEN and SYDVKM. With 6 bases removed from V and 5 bases from J, the gap between germline ends came to 13 bases. The DNA of the CDR3 is TGTGCCAGCAGCCGCCCCCCCGGGGAGACCCAGTACTTC. This codes for CASSRPPGETQYF.